The 23 T cell receptor beta chains presented below share a single source sample, sequenced in a study of blood T cell repertoires in COVID-19 (dated by TCRdb to 2019 to 2021). Libraries came from the immunoSEQ multiplex PCR assay. The clones in this table, taken by TCRdb from immuneACCESS, are in-frame only. Not every clone is retained; where verified, under half of the shortfall comes from an unresolved V gene, and the cause of the rest is unknown. For this sample there are approximately 140,000 clones; approximately 88% appear just once. The ten largest clones represent roughly 15% of the sample. Sequenced: peripheral blood. The receptors originated from a woman of 80 years or more with acute or convalescent COVID-19.

The chain has TRBV6-8 and TRBJ2-7; perhaps TRBD1 as D (6 bases). There are 12 residues in the CDR3. Trimming took 8 bases from V and 5 from J, leaving 13 bases between them. Looked up from germline, CDR1 is MNHGY and CDR2 is SAAAGT. The CDR3 here is CASPTGKDEQYF. DNA for the CDR3: TGTGCCAGCCCAACAGGGAAGGACGAGCAGTACTTC.

The rearrangement joins TRBV5-1 to TRBJ1-4, with D tentatively TRBD1 (5 bases). V lost 5 bases, J lost 7 bases, and 24 bases lay in between. Germline CDR1 SGHRS, CDR2 YFSETQ. The CDR3 loop spans 17 amino acids. CDR3 in DNA: TGCGCCAGCAGAAAGGACATTTCAGGATCCTATGGTGAAAAACTGTTTTTT. It codes for CASRKDISGSYGEKLFF.

This chain uses TRBV7-2 with TRBJ2-1; TRBD2 matches 11 bases. J gave up 2 bases and V 7 bases, and 10 bases lay outside the gene matches. Germline values: CDR1 SGHTA, CDR2 FQGNSA. CDR3 length: 17 residues. CDR3 sequence: CASTQDLTSGTYNEQFF. The CDR3 nucleotides are TGTGCCAGCACCCAAGACCTGACTAGCGGGACCTACAATGAGCAGTTCTTC.

The J gene is TRBJ2-5, the V gene TRBV19, with 12 nucleotides matching TRBD1. Germline-derived CDR1 and CDR2 are LNHDA and SQIVND (reference sequence). The CDR3 extends over 14 amino acids. Unmatched junction bases numbered 5, after V lost 9 bases and J lost 3 bases. CDR3: CASRDRGLKETQYF. The CDR3 DNA reads TGTGCCAGCAGGGACAGGGGGCTCAAAGAGACCCAGTACTTC.

This rearrangement joins TRBV27 to TRBJ2-3, with 13 nucleotides matching TRBD2. The CDR3 runs 16 residues. Germline trimming cut 6 bases from V and 4 bases from J; bases unmatched to any gene: 7. The V gene's germline CDR1 is MNHEY and CDR2 SMNVEV (reference sequence). CDR3 loop: CASSSGLAGVSDTQYF. The CDR3 nucleotides are TGTGCCAGCAGCTCAGGACTAGCGGGAGTGTCAGATACGCAGTATTTT.

The CDR3 loop reads CASSLGSSGANRWNTEAFF. CDR3 nucleotides: TGTGCCAGCAGCTTGGGGTCTAGCGGGGCCAATAGATGGAACACTGAAGCTTTCTTT. The V and J genes are TRBV5-5 and TRBJ1-1; possible D gene TRBD1, 5 bases. This CDR3 comprises 19 residues. V was trimmed by 0 bases and J by 1 base, leaving 22 bases between them. Germline V gene lookup returns CDR1 SGHKS and CDR2 YYEKEE (reference sequence).

This chain joins TRBV6-5 and TRBJ1-6; the D is unclear. V was trimmed by 2 bases and J by 5 bases, leaving 7 bases between them. There are 14 residues in the CDR3. Germline V gene sequence: CDR1 MNHEY, CDR2 SVGAGI. CDR3 sequence (DNA): TGTGCCAGCAGTTACCCCTATAATAATTCACCCCTCCACTTT. It is translated as CASSYPYNNSPLHF.

The chain joins TRBV25-1 to TRBJ2-3; 14 positions match TRBD2. This CDR3 is 15 amino acids long. Germline CDR1 and CDR2: MGHDK and SYGVNS. The V and J ends lost 5 bases and 4 bases, in that order; junction bases with no gene match: 2. The CDR3 loop is CASSRLAGGSDTQYF. CDR3 nucleotides: TGTGCCAGCAGTCGACTAGCGGGAGGGTCAGATACGCAGTATTTT.

The J gene is TRBJ2-3, the V gene TRBV27; 8 bases fit TRBD1. The CDR3 covers 17 residues. Looked up from germline, CDR1 is MNHEY and CDR2 is SMNVEV (reference sequence). The trim removed 0 bases at V and 2 bases at J, leaving 7 bases unmatched. The CDR3 nucleotides are TGTGCCAGCAGTTTATCGTTACGGACAGGGTTCACAGATACGCAGTATTTT. Protein product: CASSLSLRTGFTDTQYF.

This clone was detected once. The chain carries TRBV28 and TRBJ1-6, with 7 bases lining up with TRBD1. The V and J ends lost 6 bases and 7 bases, in that order; junction bases with no gene match: 9. Germline V gene sequence: CDR1 MDHEN, CDR2 SYDVKM. This CDR3 has 15 residues. CDR3 region: CASSPRTGGNSPLHF. CDR3 in DNA: TGTGCCAGCAGCCCCCGGACAGGAGGAAATTCACCCCTCCACTTT. Full variable domain (outside the CDR3, taken from reference TRBV28 and TRBJ1-6): DVKVTQSSRYLVKRTGEKVFLECVQDMDHENMFWYRQDPGLGLRLIYFSYDVKMKEKGDIPEGYSVSREKKERFSLILESASTNQTSMYLCASSPRTGGNSPLHFGNGTRLTVT.

The J gene is TRBJ2-7, the V gene TRBV6-5, with 7 bases fitting TRBD1. V lost 6 bases and J lost 5; bases outside the gene matches: 13. The CDR3 runs 15 residues. Germline V lookup: CDR1 MNHEY, CDR2 SVGAGI. Written as DNA, the CDR3 is TGTGCCAGCAGCGTATTTGTAGGGGGCGGGCACGAGCAGTACTTC. It yields the protein CASSVFVGGGHEQYF.

This rearrangement joins TRBV19 to TRBJ2-1, with D unclear. Per the germline V gene, CDR1 is LNHDA and CDR2 is SQIVND (reference sequence). With 9 bases removed from V and 2 bases from J, the gap between germline ends came to 11 bases. The CDR3 covers 13 residues. The CDR3 reads CASRSPAYNEQFF. In DNA, the CDR3 is TGTGCCAGCCGGTCCCCTGCCTACAATGAGCAGTTCTTC. Filled out from reference TRBV19 and TRBJ2-1, the complete variable domain reads DGGITQSPKYLFRKEGQNVTLSCEQNLNHDAMYWYRQDPGQGLRLIYYSQIVNDFQKGDIAEGYSVSREKKESFPLTVTSAQKNPTAFYLCASRSPAYNEQFFGPGTRLTVL.

This chain connects TRBV9 to TRBJ1-1; D might be TRBD1 (6 bases). Germline CDR1 SGDLS, CDR2 YYNGEE. V lost 0 bases to trimming and J lost 0 bases, with 9 bases between them. The CDR3 contains 15 residues. The CDR3 DNA reads as TGTGCCAGCAGCGTAGGGTCAGGGGTGAACACTGAAGCTTTCTTT. Its protein is CASSVGSGVNTEAFF. Full variable domain (outside the CDR3, taken from reference TRBV9 and TRBJ1-1): DSGVTQTPKHLITATGQRVTLRCSPRSGDLSVYWYQQSLDQGLQFLIQYYNGEERAKGNILERFSAQQFPDLHSELNLSSLELGDSALYFCASSVGSGVNTEAFFGQGTRLTVV.

V and J are TRBV3-1 (or the pseudogene TRBV3-2) and TRBJ1-2, with 9 nucleotides matching TRBD1. Germline CDR1 reads LGHDT; CDR2 reads YNNKEL (reference sequence). CDR3 length equals 13 residues. V was clipped by 3 bases and J by 8 bases; unmatched bases: 4. Here the CDR3 DNA reads TGTGCCAGCAGCCAGGACAGGGGTCGGGGCTACACCTTC. Its protein is CASSQDRGRGYTF.

This chain connects TRBV7-9 to TRBJ1-1; 7 nucleotides line up with TRBD1. Germline V CDR1 and CDR2: SEHNR, FQNEAQ (reference sequence). CDR3 length equals 13 residues. The V gene end was trimmed by 3 bases and the J gene end by 4 bases; junction bases not matched to a gene: 2. The CDR3 coding sequence is TGTGCCAGCAGCTTGGGACAGCCCACTGAAGCTTTCTTT. Amino acid sequence: CASSLGQPTEAFF.

This clone was detected a few times. This chain connects TRBV20-1 to TRBJ2-7, with D perhaps TRBD2 (5 bases). Germline V lookup: CDR1 DFQATT, CDR2 SNEGSKA (reference sequence). The CDR3 consists of 11 residues. Trimming took 3 bases from V and 5 from J, leaving 8 bases between them. The CDR3 sequence: CSAREDDEQYF. The CDR3 nucleotides are TGCAGTGCTAGGGAGGACGACGAGCAGTACTTC.

The chain combines TRBV6-1 with TRBJ1-2, with a possible D match to TRBD1 (6 bases). Germline lookup yields CDR1 MNHNS and CDR2 SASEGT. The CDR3 extends over 16 amino acids. V dropped 0 bases and J dropped 4 bases, with 15 bases sitting between them. CDR3 residues: CASSEASGQSGYGYTF. The CDR3 region has the DNA TGTGCCAGCAGTGAAGCCTCCGGACAGTCCGGCTATGGCTACACCTTC.

This rearrangement joins TRBV6-5 to TRBJ2-7, with 12 bases aligning to TRBD2. This CDR3 is 15 amino acids long. Trimming removed 3 bases from V and 7 bases from J; junction bases left unmatched: 7. In germline, CDR1 is MNHEY, CDR2 SVGAGI. Here the CDR3 reads CASSYELAGGWEQYF. The CDR3 region has the DNA TGTGCCAGCAGTTATGAACTAGCGGGAGGATGGGAGCAGTACTTC.

The chain's CDR3 is CASGQSWTQNTGELFF. The CDR3 nucleotides read TGTGCCAGCGGGCAAAGCTGGACACAGAACACCGGGGAGCTGTTTTTT. The V gene is TRBV5-6, the J gene TRBJ2-2; perhaps TRBD1 as D (5 bases). V was trimmed by 7 bases and J by 1 base, leaving 17 bases between them. Per germline, CDR1 SGHDT and CDR2 YYEEEE. The CDR3 consists of 16 residues.

The CDR3 loop reads CASSWTSGPYYEQYF. CDR3 DNA: TGTGCCAGCAGTTGGACTAGCGGGCCCTACTACGAGCAGTACTTC. The rearrangement uses TRBV5-5 and TRBJ2-7; 11 positions match TRBD2. Germline V gene data show CDR1 as SGHKS and CDR2 as YYEKEE (reference sequence). Trimming removed 5 bases from V and 3 bases from J; junction bases left unmatched: 7. This CDR3 has 15 residues.

In this sample, this clone turned up once. CDR3 in amino acids: CASSSAYPGTGNSPLHF. DNA for the CDR3: TGTGCCAGCAGTTCAGCCTATCCCGGGACAGGGAATTCACCCCTCCACTTT. The V gene is TRBV27, the J gene TRBJ1-6; 9 nucleotides align to TRBD1. With 4 bases clipped from V and 7 bases from J, the junction kept 11 bases outside the gene matches. The CDR3 consists of 17 residues. Germline CDR1 MNHEY, CDR2 SMNVEV (reference sequence).

The genes are TRBV6-5 and TRBJ2-5, with D unclear. The V and J ends lost 7 bases and 1 base respectively, with 10 bases between them. CDR1 MNHEY and CDR2 SVGAGI come from the germline V gene. The CDR3 is made up of 13 amino acids. CDR3 bases: TGTGCCAGCATGGTGTGGGCCCAAGAGACCCAGTACTTC. Its translation is CASMVWAQETQYF.

The J gene is TRBJ2-1, the V gene TRBV6-6; D perhaps matches TRBD2 (6 bases). V was shortened by 6 bases and J by 5 bases, with 14 bases between the two germline ends. Germline CDR1 is MNHNY and CDR2 is SVGAGI (reference sequence). The CDR3 sequence is 14 residues long. The CDR3 bases are TGTGCCAGCAGAACGGCGGGACCCCACAATGAGCAGTTCTTC. It codes for CASRTAGPHNEQFF.